The clone carrying this TCR beta chain was observed a few times. Its target is not known. Germline V gives CDR1 SGHKS, CDR2 YYEKEE (reference sequence). This CDR3 spans 14 amino acids. Trimming pared 5 bases from V and 5 bases from J, leaving 14 bases between. This table comes from immunoSEQ multiplex PCR, and its TCRdb copy is limited to in-frame clones, with some not included. This table has some 58,000 clones, around 77% appearing once. The sample comes from a study of memory CD4+ T cells and cytomegalovirus serostatus. General study points: CD4+ memory repertoires contained about two fifths of the 164 reported CMV TCRbeta sequences.

Single viable CD3+CD4+CD8-CD45RO+ cells were sorted as the memory CD4+ T cells. The chain couples TRBV5-5 to TRBJ2-1, with D possibly TRBD2 on 5 matching bases. The TCR comes from an adult in good health and CMV-seronegative. The sequenced sample was memory CD4+ T cells from blood. The chain's CDR3 is CASSLNGLDNEQFF. The CDR3 bases are TGTGCCAGCAGTTTGAACGGACTCGACAATGAGCAGTTCTTC.